This TCR beta chain stems from a study of shared clonotypes between healthy human individuals (TCRdb year 2020). In terms of the full investigation: A couple of women and a few men aged 18 to 49 years were included in the cohort. For each donor, three plates each were used for CD4 naive and CD4 memory, two plates were used for CD8 naive, and one plate was used for CD8 memory. To estimate repertoire size and how much clonotype sharing occurs between individuals, the study deeply sequenced the blood TCR repertoires of about five healthy adults. To increase sequencing depth and limit assay-specific biases, different laboratories used diverse techniques to prepare libraries and sequence TCR repertoires. Each donor's leukapheresis produced roughly between roughly 0.94 and 9.5 billion PBMCs. Findings and caveats that apply to the study as a whole: Compared with non-shared clonotypes, clonotypes shared by all four sorted-subset donors had higher generation probabilities. When a handful of donors were compared, the shared fraction of clonotypes was about 5% for naive CD4, roughly 3.3% for naive CD8, roughly 2.5% for memory CD4, and around 0.4% for memory CD8. Sampling was limited to blood, and TCR repertoires in tissue likely differ from TCR repertoires in blood. Even with the large sequencing depth, rarefaction of the sorted-subset datasets indicated that sequencing was incomplete. Pairwise subsampling indicated that sequencing depth was expected to affect the degree of clonotype sharing among donors. The genetic and exposure-history diversity represented was limited by the small number of donors. Estimated clonotype richness was generally larger for naive than for memory subsets.

With regard to this clone: Its antigen specificity is not known. The sample holds no much larger clone one base away, and base qualities are not on file.

Trimmed from V: 3 bases; trimmed from J: 8 bases; junction bases lacking a gene match: 13. The CDR3 contains 16 residues, cysteine and phenylalanine counted. CDR3 DNA only is kept here, 48 bases in frame from base 1. CDR1 and CDR2 are read off the germline V gene as SGDLS and YYNGEE. TCR CDR3 regions were amplified from genomic DNA by multiplex PCR using the deep immunoSEQ assay. Genomic DNA extracted from each cell subset was distributed evenly over all wells of several immunoSEQ 96-well plates, and each plate served as one replicate. For sorted subsets, around 200 ng genomic DNA, equal to 30,000 or so T cell genomes, was loaded into each replicate PCR. Purified libraries were quantified with a Qubit 3.0 fluorometer, sized on a Bioanalyzer 2100, and re-quantified with the KAPA Library Quantification kit. Every immunoSEQ 96-well plate was sequenced on a separate single-read 150-cycle Illumina NextSeq 550 flow cell. The authors processed their data as follows. Because the immunoSEQ output included only junctional sequences and no quality scores, the filtering could not be the same as the filtering used for full-length reads. Sequences were annotated with PyIR, a Python wrapper for IgBLAST v1.9, using IMGT germline references to assign V/J genes and CDR3. Reads were filtered out if the reads had weak V/J assignments (E-value above 1e-6), no CDR3, stop codons, out-of-frame junctions, or ambiguous translated residues. V3J clonotypes were defined as sequences sharing the same inferred V gene, J gene, and CDR3 amino acid sequence. Percentage overlap between repertoires was calculated by dividing the number of shared unique clonotypes by the size of the smaller repertoire. RTK rarefaction, the Chao1 estimator, and Recon v2.1 estimates of unobserved clonotypes were used to assess repertoire richness. Generation probabilities were computed with OLGA for all TCRbeta clonotypes obtained by the gDNA method from several donors. TCRdb's version of the immuneACCESS table is confined to in-frame rearrangements and falls short of the full clone set. An unresolved V gene accounts for under half of the shortfall where checked; the remainder is of unknown origin. The DNA gave D and trimming, while V, J and clone size come from that table. This sample comprises under 1,100,000 clones, under 80% of them detected only once. The top ten hold approximately 1.5% of the sample.

Healthy HIV-negative adults with no recently reported acute infections or vaccinations were included as donors. All donors were Caucasian adults living in Nashville, Tennessee, USA. CD4+ T cells were enriched by magnetic negative selection, after which naive cells were positively selected on CD45RA and the negative fraction was taken as the memory subset. After blood collection by leukapheresis, PBMCs were isolated using Ficoll-Histopaque density gradient centrifugation and then cryopreserved in the vapor phase of liquid nitrogen. Analytical flow cytometry was used to check the purity and quantity of every magnetically sorted T cell population. Each sorted fraction had its genomic DNA isolated and then quantified by UV absorbance on a Nanodrop 2000c.

Sequencing used memory CD4+ T cells sorted from blood. Explained via the paper, the cell subset or site label denotes: CD45RA-negative fraction. The receptor's source is a man aged 18 to 35 in good health. Here the chain combines TRBV9 and TRBJ1-2; 10 middle bases align to TRBD1. The DNA reads TGTGCCAGCAGCGATCCCCCCGGGACAGGGGTATGGGGCTACACCTTC. Its translation reads: CASSDPPGTGVWGYTF.